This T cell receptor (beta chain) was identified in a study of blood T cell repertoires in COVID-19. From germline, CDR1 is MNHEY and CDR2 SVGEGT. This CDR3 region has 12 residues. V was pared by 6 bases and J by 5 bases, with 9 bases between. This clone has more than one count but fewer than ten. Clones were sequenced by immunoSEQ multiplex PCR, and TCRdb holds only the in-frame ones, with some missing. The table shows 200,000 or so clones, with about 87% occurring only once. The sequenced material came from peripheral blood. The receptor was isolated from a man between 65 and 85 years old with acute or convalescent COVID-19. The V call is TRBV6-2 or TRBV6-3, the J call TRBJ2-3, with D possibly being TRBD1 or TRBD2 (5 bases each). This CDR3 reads CASSGARDTQYF. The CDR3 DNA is TGTGCCAGCAGCGGGGCTCGAGATACGCAGTATTTT.